This TCR beta chain was documented in a study of T-cell memory formation after mild COVID-19. The study's findings and limits: Contracting clones localized mainly to CM and EM when CD4+ and mainly to EMRA when CD8+. Clones that shrank (day 15 to 85) were balanced CD4/CD8, whereas later expanders leaned CD4+.

TCRdb ran MiXCR on the 5' RACE reads and lists one entry per CDR3 protein. The data show some 190,000 distinct CDR3 sequences, 18% seen once. This clonotype was recorded a few times. Its antigen remains unidentified. The CDR3 covers 14 residues. Trimming cost V 5 bases and J 5 bases; bases outside gene matches: 6. CDR1 is LNHDA, CDR2 SQIVND, per germline (reference sequence). This TCR came from an adult woman who had mild COVID-19 (a few samples of this study predate the infection). Cell type and time point are not known. Sequenced input: PBMCs or a T cell subset sorted from them (not recorded which). The chain joins TRBV19 to TRBJ1-1; 9 bases map to TRBD1. The CDR3 loop is CASSPGQGTTEAFF. The CDR3 region has the DNA TGTGCCAGTAGTCCAGGACAGGGGACGACTGAAGCTTTCTTT.